This TCR beta chain was sequenced in a study of blood T cell repertoires in COVID-19. At the level of the study: Samples came from the United States, Italy and Spain, spanning acute and convalescent COVID-19. T cells, B-cell-depleted T cells, or PBMCs supplied cDNA or gDNA.

Per the authors' pipeline: The authors estimated nucleated cell counts from reference gene primer amplification. Profiled with immunoSEQ multiplex PCR; TCRdb holds only in-frame clones, not every one. Clone size and the V and J calls come from that table; the DNA yielded D and trimming. The data contain 150,000 to 200,000 clones, roughly nine tenths of them seen just once; the ten biggest clones take up 2.5% to 4%. CDR1 is SGHDN, CDR2 FVKESK, per germline. V shed 5 bases and J shed 7 bases, with 14 bases lying between them. The CDR3 is made up of 13 amino acids. The V call is TRBV14, the J call TRBJ2-5; D gene unclear. This clonotype was sampled from a man between 65 and 79 years old with acute or convalescent COVID-19. The source material was peripheral blood. CDR3 DNA: TGTGCCAGCAGCAACCGGGTTGTGGGGACCCAGTACTTC. Amino acids: CASSNRVVGTQYF.